Listed here are 19 T cell receptor beta chains from one sample, sequenced in a study of T-cell memory formation after mild COVID-19. TCRdb redid the calling of the 5' RACE reads with MiXCR, one entry per CDR3 protein. The data show under 300,000 distinct CDR3 sequences, more than 15% seen once. Material: PBMCs or a T cell subset sorted from them (not recorded which). The source is a man aged 18 to 29 who had mild COVID-19 (a few samples of this study predate the infection). Cell type and time point are not known.

The V call is TRBV5-1, the J call TRBJ2-2; tentatively, D is TRBD1 (6 bases). This CDR3 has 17 residues. Germline V gives CDR1 SGHRS, CDR2 YFSETQ. The ends were cut back, 5 bases at V and 2 bases at J, with 19 bases in the middle. This CDR3 is CASSSRPGQGNTGELFF. CDR3 nucleotides: TGCGCCAGCAGTTCCAGACCGGGACAAGGAAACACCGGGGAGCTGTTTTTT.

Comments on this clonotype: A read error is possible here, since a much larger clone lies one base away. The J gene is TRBJ2-2, the V gene TRBV4-3; no clear D. Germline assignment: CDR1 LGHNA and CDR2 YSLEER. The CDR3 runs to 16 residues. DNA for the CDR3: TGCGACAGCAGCCAAGAGGTTTTGGGGAACACCGGGGAGCTGTTTTTT. The encoded protein is CDSSQEVLGNTGELFF.

The chain links TRBV7-6 to TRBJ2-7; 8 bases align to TRBD1. The length of the CDR3 is 14 residues. Per germline, CDR1 SGHVS and CDR2 FNYEAQ. The trim removed 7 bases at V and 1 base at J, leaving 6 bases unmatched. The CDR3 bases are TGTGCCAGCACCCCGGGACAGGAGTCCTACGAGCAGTACTTC. Translation: CASTPGQESYEQYF. The variable domain in full, with the rest retrieved from reference TRBV7-6 and TRBJ2-7, is GAGVSQSPRYKVTKRGQDVALRCDPISGHVSLYWYRQALGQGPEFLTYFNYEAQQDKSGLPNDRFSAERPEGSISTLTIQRTEQRDSAMYRCASTPGQESYEQYFGPGTRLTVT.

The CDR3 here is CASSIRTHYGEAFF. In DNA form, the CDR3 reads TGTGCCAGCAGCATCCGGACGCACTACGGTGAAGCTTTCTTT. The rearrangement links TRBV7-9 to TRBJ1-1; unclear D gene. V was trimmed by 5 bases and J by 7 bases, leaving 17 bases between them. Germline-derived CDR1 and CDR2 are SEHNR and FQNEAQ (reference sequence). There are 14 residues in the CDR3.

This clonotype was found a few times. V usage is TRBV20-1 and J usage is TRBJ2-7; D uncertain. The CDR3 runs to 13 residues. Between the trimmed V and J ends, which lost 3 bases and 0 bases, there was a span of 9 bases. Per germline, CDR1 DFQATT and CDR2 SNEGSKA (reference sequence). The CDR3 nucleotides are TGCAGTGCTAGTAAGGGAAGCTCCTACGAGCAGTACGTC. Translated, it gives CSASKGSSYEQYV.

The V gene is TRBV5-1, the J gene TRBJ2-1; TRBD2 is a possible D gene (6 bases). The V end lost 7 bases, the J end lost 8 bases, and 25 bases lay between the germline ends. The CDR3 sequence is 16 residues long. Germline V CDR1 and CDR2: SGHRS, YFSETQ. The chain's CDR3 is CASSRPVGTGSDEQFF. CDR3 bases: TGCGCCAGCTCCCGCCCCGTTGGGACTGGCTCCGATGAGCAGTTCTTC.

This clonotype was found a few times. This chain joins TRBV6-1 and TRBJ1-5; D is undetermined. There are 13 residues in the CDR3. Germline loops: CDR1 MNHNS, CDR2 SASEGT. V was shortened by 8 bases and J by 2 bases, with 10 bases between the two germline ends. The CDR3 sequence is CASGREGNQPQHF. In DNA, the CDR3 is TGTGCCAGCGGACGCGAGGGCAATCAGCCCCAGCATTTT.

This clonotype came up many times. This chain uses TRBV6-5 with TRBJ1-1; D might be TRBD1 (5 bases). The CDR3 consists of 15 residues. The ends were cut back, 2 bases at V and 4 bases at J, with 14 bases in the middle. In germline, CDR1 is MNHEY, CDR2 SVGAGI. The CDR3 DNA is TGTGCCAGCAGTTACGACGGTGTTGGGGGCACTGAAGCTTTCTTT. Its protein product is CASSYDGVGGTEAFF.

V gene TRBV7-2 combines with J gene TRBJ1-5; TRBD1 agrees at 10 bases. The CDR3 totals 17 residues. Germline V gene lookup returns CDR1 SGHTA and CDR2 FQGNSA. Trimming at V came to 5 bases and at J to 0 bases, leaving 7 bases not matched to a gene. CDR3: CASSRGTGAYSNQPQHF. In DNA, the CDR3 is TGTGCCAGCAGCCGCGGGACAGGGGCTTATAGCAATCAGCCCCAGCATTTT.

A few counts support this clonotype. The chain combines TRBV15 with TRBJ2-1; TRBD2 agrees at 9 bases. CDR1 LNHNV and CDR2 YYDKDF come from the germline V gene (reference sequence). This CDR3 comprises 17 residues. V was clipped by 6 bases and J by 10 bases; unmatched bases: 19. This CDR3 is CATSWALLRGGRREQFF. The CDR3 nucleotides read TGTGCCACCAGTTGGGCCCTCTTGCGGGGGGGCCGCAGGGAGCAGTTCTTC.

Many counts were recorded for this clonotype. The V call is TRBV27, the J call TRBJ2-2, with a possible D match to TRBD1 (5 bases). The length of the CDR3 is 14 residues. CDR1 and CDR2 from the germline V gene are MNHEY and SMNVEV (reference sequence). V was pared by 2 bases and J by 6 bases, with 10 bases between. The DNA of the CDR3 is TGTGCCAGCAGTTTAAACCAGGGCGCCGGGGAGCTGTTTTTT. Translating it yields CASSLNQGAGELFF.

This chain links TRBV7-9 with TRBJ2-2; D gene uncertain. V was clipped by 5 bases and J by 8 bases, with 15 bases between them. Germline lookup yields CDR1 SEHNR and CDR2 FQNEAQ (reference sequence). The CDR3 runs to 14 residues. The CDR3, as DNA: TGTGCCAGCAGCCACTTATTATTTGCAGGGGAGCTGTTTTTT. Protein sequence: CASSHLLFAGELFF.

This clonotype was observed many times. The chain employs TRBV12-3 or TRBV12-4 and TRBJ2-5, with no clear D. V lost 6 bases to trimming and J lost 0 bases, with 5 bases between them. The CDR3 runs 12 residues. The CDR3 loop is CASSFHQETQYF. DNA for the CDR3: TGTGCCAGCAGCTTCCACCAAGAGACCCAGTACTTC.

This clonotype turned up a few times. The chain uses TRBV4-1 and TRBJ2-3; D is perhaps TRBD2 (6 bases). The CDR3 contains 15 residues. The V end lost 0 bases, the J end lost 2 bases, and 9 bases lay between the germline ends. The germline CDR1 and CDR2 sequences are MGHRA and YSYEKL. The CDR3 loop reads CASSQETGVTDTQYF. Here the CDR3 DNA reads TGCGCCAGCAGCCAAGAAACGGGGGTCACAGATACGCAGTATTTT.

Only a few counts were recorded for this clonotype. The chain combines TRBV14 with TRBJ1-3; 7 positions agree with TRBD1. The V and J ends lost 3 bases and 0 bases, in that order; junction bases with no gene match: 8. The V gene's germline CDR1 is SGHDN and CDR2 FVKESK. The CDR3 is 17 amino acids. DNA for the CDR3: TGTGCCAGCAGCCAGTTAAGGGGGCCAAACTCTGGAAACACCATATATTTT. Encoded protein: CASSQLRGPNSGNTIYF.

This clonotype is a singleton in its sample. The chain has TRBV9 and TRBJ1-2, with 8 bases lining up with TRBD1. Germline V gene lookup returns CDR1 SGDLS and CDR2 YYNGEE. V was pared by 3 bases and J by 3 bases, with 4 bases of the junction left unmatched. The CDR3 has 14 amino acids. The CDR3, as DNA: TGTGCCAGCAGCGACGGACAGGGACACTATGGCTACACCTTC. This codes for CASSDGQGHYGYTF.

This clonotype was observed a few times. The chain joins TRBV7-9 to TRBJ1-2; D perhaps matches TRBD1 (6 bases). V shed 4 bases and J shed 4 bases, with 16 bases lying between them. This CDR3 is 15 amino acids long. CDR1 is SEHNR and CDR2 is FQNEAQ in the germline V gene (reference sequence). CDR3 coding DNA: TGTGCCAGCAGCTCATACAGGGAGGTCGGCTATGGCTACACCTTC. Residues: CASSSYREVGYGYTF.

This chain connects TRBV18 to TRBJ2-2; 10 nucleotides match TRBD2. This CDR3 spans 15 amino acids. V dropped 4 bases and J dropped 3; count of bases not matched to a gene: 2. The germline gives CDR1 KGHSH, CDR2 LQKENI. The DNA for the CDR3 is TGTGCCAGCTCACTCCTAGCGGGGGACACCGGGGAGCTGTTTTTT. This encodes CASSLLAGDTGELFF. The whole variable domain, filled in from reference TRBV18 and TRBJ2-2, reads NAGVMQNPRHLVRRRGQEARLRCSPMKGHSHVYWYRQLPEEGLKFMVYLQKENIIDESGMPKERFSAEFPKEGPSILRIQQVVRGDSAAYFCASSLLAGDTGELFFGEGSRLTVL.

The chain recombines TRBV24-1 with TRBJ2-3, with D perhaps TRBD2 (5 bases). CDR1 is KGHDR, CDR2 SFDVKD, per germline. CDR3 length: 13 residues. V shed 5 bases and J shed 5 bases, with 10 bases lying between them. CDR3 residues: CATSGPREDTQYF. CDR3 nucleotides: TGTGCCACCAGTGGTCCCCGGGAAGATACGCAGTATTTT.